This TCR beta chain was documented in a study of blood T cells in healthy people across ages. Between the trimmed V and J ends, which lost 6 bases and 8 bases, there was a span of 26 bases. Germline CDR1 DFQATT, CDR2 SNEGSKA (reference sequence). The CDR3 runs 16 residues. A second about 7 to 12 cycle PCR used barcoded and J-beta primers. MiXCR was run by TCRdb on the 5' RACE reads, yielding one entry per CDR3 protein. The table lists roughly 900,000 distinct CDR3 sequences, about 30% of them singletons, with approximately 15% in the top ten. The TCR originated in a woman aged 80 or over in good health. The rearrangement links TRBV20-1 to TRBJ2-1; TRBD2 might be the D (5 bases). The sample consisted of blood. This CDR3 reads CSADAFRLASNDEQFF. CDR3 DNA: TGCAGTGCCGACGCCTTTAGGTTGGCTAGCAACGATGAGCAGTTCTTC.